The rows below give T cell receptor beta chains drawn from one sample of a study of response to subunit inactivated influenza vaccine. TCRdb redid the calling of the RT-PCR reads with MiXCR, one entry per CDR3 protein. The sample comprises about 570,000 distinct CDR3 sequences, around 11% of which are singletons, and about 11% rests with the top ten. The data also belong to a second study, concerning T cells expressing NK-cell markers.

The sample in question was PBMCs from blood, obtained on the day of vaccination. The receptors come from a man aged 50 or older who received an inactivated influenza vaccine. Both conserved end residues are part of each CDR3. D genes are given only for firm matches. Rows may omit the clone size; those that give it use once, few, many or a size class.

CDR3nt: TGCGCCAGCAGCCAGCAACTAGCAGGAGAGACCCAGTACTTC
CDR3aa: CASSQQLAGETQYF
v_gene: TRBV4-3
abundance: few
d_gene: NA
j_gene: TRBJ2-5

CDR3nt: TGTGCCAGCAGCTTCAACATGGGTGGCTACACCTTC
CDR3aa: CASSFNMGGYTF
v_gene: TRBV7-8
abundance: many
d_gene: NA
j_gene: TRBJ1-2

CDR3nt: TGTGCCAGCAGCTTAGCTTGGGGGACTCTCGACGGGGAGCTGTTTTTT
CDR3aa: CASSLAWGTLDGELFF
v_gene: TRBV7-8
abundance: few
d_gene: NA
j_gene: TRBJ2-2

CDR3nt: TGTGCCAGCAGTGACCCTTTAGGGACGCCAAGCTCCTACGAGCAGTACTTC
CDR3aa: CASSDPLGTPSSYEQYF
v_gene: TRBV6-4
abundance: NA
d_gene: NA
j_gene: TRBJ2-7

CDR3nt: TGTGCCAGCAGCTTAGAATGGAGGGGCGGGCGGGAGACCCAGTACTTC
CDR3aa: CASSLEWRGGRETQYF
v_gene: TRBV7-8
abundance: few
d_gene: NA
j_gene: TRBJ2-5

CDR3nt: TGTGCCAGCAGTGAACATGGACAGGGATTATATGGCTACACCTTC
CDR3aa: CASSEHGQGLYGYTF
v_gene: TRBV25-1
abundance: NA
d_gene: TRBD1
j_gene: TRBJ1-2

CDR3nt: TGTGCCAGCAGCCAAGGGGCGCGGCTTAATGAAAAACTGTTTTTT
CDR3aa: CASSQGARLNEKLFF
v_gene: TRBV3-1
abundance: NA
d_gene: NA
j_gene: TRBJ1-4

CDR3nt: TGCGCCAGCAGTGTTGGCAGTGGGGCCAACGTCCTGACTTTC
CDR3aa: CASSVGSGANVLTF
v_gene: TRBV5-1
abundance: many
d_gene: NA
j_gene: TRBJ2-6

CDR3nt: TGTGCCAGCAGTTTATTGGTTTCGGGGACTGAAGCTTTCTTT
CDR3aa: CASSLLVSGTEAFF
v_gene: TRBV27
abundance: NA
d_gene: NA
j_gene: TRBJ1-1

CDR3nt: TGTGCCAGCAGTGAAGTCGGGTTTTCCTCCTACGAGCAGTACTTC
CDR3aa: CASSEVGFSSYEQYF
v_gene: TRBV6-1
abundance: few
d_gene: NA
j_gene: TRBJ2-7

CDR3nt: TGCAGCGTTGAAGTGCGCAGCGACACTGAAGCTTTCTTT
CDR3aa: CSVEVRSDTEAFF
v_gene: TRBV29-1
abundance: many
d_gene: NA
j_gene: TRBJ1-1

CDR3nt: TGCGCCAGCAGCTTGGGCGGGAAGAACACCGGGGAGCTGTTTTTT
CDR3aa: CASSLGGKNTGELFF
v_gene: TRBV5-1
abundance: few
d_gene: NA
j_gene: TRBJ2-2

CDR3nt: TGCAGCGTTTGGGACGGATCCTACGAGCAGTACTTC
CDR3aa: CSVWDGSYEQYF
v_gene: TRBV29-1
abundance: NA
d_gene: NA
j_gene: TRBJ2-7

CDR3nt: TGTGCCACCAGCAGAGCGTGGGACAACTCCTACGAGCAGTACTTC
CDR3aa: CATSRAWDNSYEQYF
v_gene: TRBV15
abundance: NA
d_gene: NA
j_gene: TRBJ2-7

CDR3nt: TGTGCCAGCAGCTTTGGAAGGAGGAACACCGGGGAGCTGTTTTTT
CDR3aa: CASSFGRRNTGELFF
v_gene: TRBV9
abundance: NA
d_gene: NA
j_gene: TRBJ2-2

CDR3nt: TGTGCCAGCAGCCATTGGCGCTCGTGGCGGGAGTTTCAAGAGACCCAGTACTTC
CDR3aa: CASSHWRSWREFQETQYF
v_gene: TRBV3-1
abundance: NA
d_gene: TRBD2
j_gene: TRBJ2-5

CDR3nt: TGTGCCAGTACTCCGACTCTATTCTCCTACAATGAGCAGTTCTTC
CDR3aa: CASTPTLFSYNEQFF
v_gene: TRBV19
abundance: NA
d_gene: NA
j_gene: TRBJ2-1

CDR3nt: TGCAGTGCTAGCCTGGGGGCGGGGTCCTACAATGAGCAGTTCTTC
CDR3aa: CSASLGAGSYNEQFF
v_gene: TRBV20-1
abundance: NA
d_gene: NA
j_gene: TRBJ2-1

CDR3nt: TGTGCCAGCAGTTATCAGGGGTTGAGCAATCAGCCCCAGCATTTT
CDR3aa: CASSYQGLSNQPQHF
v_gene: TRBV6-2/TRBV6-3
abundance: NA
d_gene: NA
j_gene: TRBJ1-5

CDR3nt: TGCGCCAGCAGCACCGGACAGGGGGCGGGAGAGACCCAGTACTTC
CDR3aa: CASSTGQGAGETQYF
v_gene: TRBV5-1
abundance: few
d_gene: TRBD1
j_gene: TRBJ2-5

CDR3nt: TGTGCCAGCAGTTACGGGGTTGGCACTGAAGCTTTCTTT
CDR3aa: CASSYGVGTEAFF
v_gene: TRBV6-5
abundance: few
d_gene: NA
j_gene: TRBJ1-1

CDR3nt: TGTGCCAGCAGCAAAGCTTCACTAGTCCGAAGTACGCAGTATTTT
CDR3aa: CASSKASLVRSTQYF
v_gene: TRBV21-1
abundance: NA
d_gene: NA
j_gene: TRBJ2-3

CDR3nt: TGTGCCAGCAGCCGTCGGACAGGGGCGAACTACGAGCAGTACTTC
CDR3aa: CASSRRTGANYEQYF
v_gene: TRBV3-1
abundance: NA
d_gene: TRBD1
j_gene: TRBJ2-7

CDR3nt: TGTGCCAGCAGCATTTTACAGGGATCGGTCACCGGGGAGCTGTTTTTT
CDR3aa: CASSILQGSVTGELFF
v_gene: TRBV7-8
abundance: few
d_gene: NA
j_gene: TRBJ2-2

CDR3nt: TGTGCCAGCAGTATACGAATCGGGACAGGGACGTCTGGGGCCAACGTCCTGACTTTC
CDR3aa: CASSIRIGTGTSGANVLTF
v_gene: TRBV6-2/TRBV6-3
abundance: NA
d_gene: TRBD1
j_gene: TRBJ2-6

CDR3nt: TGTGCCAGCAGTTTCGGCCAAATTAATTCACCCCTCCACTTT
CDR3aa: CASSFGQINSPLHF
v_gene: TRBV12-3/TRBV12-4
abundance: NA
d_gene: NA
j_gene: TRBJ1-6

CDR3nt: TGTGCCAGCAGCCGGGTAGCTCAGCCCCAGCATTTT
CDR3aa: CASSRVAQPQHF
v_gene: TRBV12-3/TRBV12-4
abundance: few
d_gene: NA
j_gene: TRBJ1-5

CDR3nt: TGCAGTGCTCGGAGGGGTAGCAATCAGCCCCAGCATTTT
CDR3aa: CSARRGSNQPQHF
v_gene: TRBV20-1
abundance: NA
d_gene: NA
j_gene: TRBJ1-5

CDR3nt: TGTGCCAGCAGTTACTCGTTGACTAGCGGGGTCAATGAGCAGTTCTTC
CDR3aa: CASSYSLTSGVNEQFF
v_gene: TRBV6-5
abundance: NA
d_gene: TRBD2
j_gene: TRBJ2-1

CDR3nt: TGCAGCGGAAGCCTAGGGGGAGATACGCAGTATTTT
CDR3aa: CSGSLGGDTQYF
v_gene: TRBV29-1
abundance: many
d_gene: NA
j_gene: TRBJ2-3

CDR3nt: TGTGCCAGCAGCCCTCGACAGGGGGTGACCTACAATGAGCAGTTCTTC
CDR3aa: CASSPRQGVTYNEQFF
v_gene: TRBV7-2
abundance: NA
d_gene: TRBD1
j_gene: TRBJ2-1

CDR3nt: TGTGCCAGCAGAATCGGAGCGGGGACCACCGGGGAGCTGTTTTTT
CDR3aa: CASRIGAGTTGELFF
v_gene: TRBV6-2/TRBV6-3
abundance: NA
d_gene: TRBD2
j_gene: TRBJ2-2

CDR3nt: TGTGCCAGCAGCCACCACAGGCGAACGAACACCGGGGAGCTGTTTTTT
CDR3aa: CASSHHRRTNTGELFF
v_gene: TRBV6-2/TRBV6-3
abundance: NA
d_gene: NA
j_gene: TRBJ2-2

CDR3nt: TGTGCCAGCAGTGCTAGGACAGCCCGCCGTGAAAAACTGTTTTTT
CDR3aa: CASSARTARREKLFF
v_gene: TRBV6-1
abundance: few
d_gene: NA
j_gene: TRBJ1-4

CDR3nt: TGTGCCAGCAGCTTGCAAAGAGGGGATACCACCTTC
CDR3aa: CASSLQRGDTTF
v_gene: TRBV5-6
abundance: NA
d_gene: NA
j_gene: TRBJ1-2

CDR3nt: TGTGCCAACGGTCTTTCGAGCGGGAGGGGCAATGAGCAGTTCTTC
CDR3aa: CANGLSSGRGNEQFF
v_gene: TRBV27
abundance: NA
d_gene: TRBD2
j_gene: TRBJ2-1

CDR3nt: TGTGCCAGCAGCTCCACCGACAGGGGCGGTTGGGAGACCCAGTACTTC
CDR3aa: CASSSTDRGGWETQYF
v_gene: TRBV7-9
abundance: few
d_gene: TRBD1
j_gene: TRBJ2-5

CDR3nt: TGTGCCAGCAGCCGAACCGCGGGGCAATCCTACGAGCAGTACTTC
CDR3aa: CASSRTAGQSYEQYF
v_gene: TRBV6-2/TRBV6-3
abundance: NA
d_gene: NA
j_gene: TRBJ2-7

CDR3nt: TGTGCCTGGGACCGGGACAGGGGATACGAGCAGTACTTC
CDR3aa: CAWDRDRGYEQYF
v_gene: TRBV30
abundance: NA
d_gene: TRBD1
j_gene: TRBJ2-7

CDR3nt: TGCGCCAGCAGCAACGGGCAGGGTTTAGGTAATGAGCAGTTCTTC
CDR3aa: CASSNGQGLGNEQFF
v_gene: TRBV5-1
abundance: NA
d_gene: NA
j_gene: TRBJ2-1

CDR3nt: TGTGCCAGCAGCTCCGGGACACCAAAACAAATGGGAGGCTACACCTTC
CDR3aa: CASSSGTPKQMGGYTF
v_gene: TRBV7-2
abundance: NA
d_gene: NA
j_gene: TRBJ1-2

CDR3nt: TGCAGTGCCCTAACCGGGACAACCTACGAGCAGTACTTC
CDR3aa: CSALTGTTYEQYF
v_gene: TRBV20-1
abundance: NA
d_gene: NA
j_gene: TRBJ2-7